A single count supports the clone carrying this TCR beta chain. CD45RO-negative, CCR7-selected cells formed the naive CD8 fraction, which excluded terminally differentiated effector memory CD45RA+ cells. The source of the sample is a study of shared clonotypes between healthy human individuals. Clones were sequenced by immunoSEQ multiplex PCR, and TCRdb holds only the in-frame ones, with some missing. Of about 680,000 clones detected, about 90% appear once; the ten largest clones hold roughly 22%. V trimming: 5 bases; J trimming: 4 bases; junction bases outside the gene matches: 8. The CDR3 covers 15 residues. CDR1 and CDR2 from the germline V gene are MRHNA and SNTAGT.

Material for sequencing was naive CD8+ T cells sorted from blood. The V gene is TRBV6-4, the J gene TRBJ2-1, with 7 nucleotides matching TRBD2. The receptor comes from a man aged 25 to 40 in good health. CDR3 sequence: CASSSASGDYNEQFF. The CDR3 bases are TGTGCCAGCAGTTCAGCTAGCGGTGATTACAATGAGCAGTTCTTC.